The 17 T cell receptor beta chains listed next were all sequenced from one sample in a study of post-analysis software for immune sequencing data (dated by TCRdb to the mid-2010s). Antigens for these TCRs are unknown. What the study reported, not specific to this receptor: Patients showed significantly higher frequencies than controls for several TRBV segments, among them TRBV5-6, TRBV5-1 and TRBV20-1.

The method was PCR. Sequencing took place on an Illumina HiSeq 2500. To reduce PCR and sequencing biases, unique molecular identifiers were incorporated into the TCR beta cDNA libraries. TCRdb ran its own pipeline on the public reads, namely fastp trimming at Q25 and MiXCR clone calling, and kept in-frame beta chains. Each entry merges the rows of one CDR3 protein and shows their most common DNA and genes. This sample is represented by approximately 770,000 distinct CDR3 sequences; under 60% of them were singletons. The ten largest clonotypes hold roughly 4.5% of the sample. The source material was blood. The receptor set was obtained from a girl under 18 with multiple sclerosis.

The chain links TRBV29-1 to TRBJ1-1; 7 bases are a match to TRBD1. The CDR3 consists of 13 residues. With 8 bases clipped from V and 0 bases from J, the junction kept 6 bases outside the gene matches. The V gene's germline CDR1 is SQVTM and CDR2 ANQGSEA. CDR3 nucleotide sequence: TGCAGCTCTTCGGACAGGTTGAACACTGAAGCTTTCTTT. Translated: CSSSDRLNTEAFF.

This clonotype has just a few counts. This sequence joins TRBV7-6 and TRBJ2-3; D call uncertain. V was pared by 4 bases and J by 0 bases, with 5 bases between. CDR1 and CDR2 (germline): SGHVS, FNYEAQ. The CDR3 loop spans 13 amino acids. The CDR3 is CASSSFSTDTQYF. In DNA, the CDR3 is TGTGCCAGCAGCTCATTTAGCACAGATACGCAGTATTTT.

V usage is TRBV5-6 and J usage is TRBJ2-1, with no clear D. Trimming stripped 4 bases from V and 6 bases from J, with 23 bases between. This CDR3 region has 17 residues. CDR1 SGHDT and CDR2 YYEEEE come from the germline V gene. The CDR3 loop is CASSLPLSTRVPNEQFF. DNA of the CDR3: TGTGCCAGCAGCCTTCCGCTCTCGACTCGAGTACCCAATGAGCAGTTCTTC.

V usage is TRBV7-2 and J usage is TRBJ2-7; 7 bases match TRBD1. After removal of 5 bases from V and 6 bases from J, the junction contained 10 bases not matched to a gene. Germline V CDR1 and CDR2: SGHTA, FQGNSA. There are 14 residues in the CDR3. The CDR3 is CASSQGWTGPEQYF. The CDR3 bases are TGTGCCAGCAGCCAGGGATGGACAGGCCCCGAGCAGTACTTC.

On this clonotype itself: Relative to the germline gene, one junction end is altered; a read error may explain this. The chain is built from TRBV12-3 or TRBV12-4 and TRBJ2-4, with D possibly being TRBD1 (8 bases). Near its end, the DNA agrees better with TRBJ2-7, so the J call may be wrong. The length of the CDR3 is 14 residues. CDR3 in DNA: TGTGTCAGCAGCAGAACAGGGGGGGCCTACGAGCAGTACTTC. As protein: CVSSRTGGAYEQYF.

V usage is TRBV2 and J usage is TRBJ2-1; 10 bases match TRBD2. This CDR3 has 15 amino acids. Germline lookup yields CDR1 SNHLY and CDR2 FYNNEI. Trimming at V came to 7 bases and at J to 7 bases, leaving 10 bases not matched to a gene. This CDR3 is CASTKGGTSVNEQFF. CDR3 DNA: TGTGCCAGCACGAAGGGCGGGACTAGCGTAAATGAGCAGTTCTTC.

This rearrangement joins TRBV29-1 to TRBJ2-1, with 9 nucleotides matching TRBD2. The length of the CDR3 is 15 residues. Germline trimming cut 6 bases from V and 6 bases from J; bases unmatched to any gene: 12. CDR1 and CDR2 (germline): SQVTM, ANQGSEA. CDR3: CSVSRGREGRNEQFF. DNA of the CDR3: TGCAGCGTATCTAGGGGGCGGGAGGGCCGCAATGAGCAGTTCTTC.

J is TRBJ2-3 and V is TRBV28, with 8 positions matching TRBD2. The germline CDR1 and CDR2 sequences are MDHEN and SYDVKM. The V and J ends lost 5 bases and 0 bases, in that order; junction bases with no gene match: 4. The CDR3 totals 15 residues. For the CDR3, the DNA is TGTGCCAGCAGTCGACTAGCGATGAGCACAGATACGCAGTATTTT. This codes for CASSRLAMSTDTQYF.

This sequence joins TRBV6-2 or TRBV6-3 and TRBJ2-5, with 8 bases matching TRBD2. This CDR3 is built from 14 residues. Germline V gives CDR1 MNHEY, CDR2 SVGEGT. Trimming removed 5 bases from V and 7 bases from J; junction bases left unmatched: 9. The CDR3 DNA reads as TGTGCCAGCAGTAGCTTGCGGGGGGATGTGACCCAGTACTTC. Amino acids: CASSSLRGDVTQYF.

The chain is built from TRBV15 and TRBJ2-5; 9 nucleotides line up with TRBD2. The germline V gene has CDR1 LNHNV and CDR2 YYDKDF (reference sequence). The V segment lost 0 bases and the J segment 4 bases; nucleotides outside the gene matches: 9. The CDR3 consists of 17 residues. CDR3 nucleotide sequence: TGTGCCACCAGCAGAGATAGTGCGGGAGGGTTAAGAGAGACCCAGTACTTC. Its translation: CATSRDSAGGLRETQYF.

The genes are TRBV5-1 and TRBJ2-5; 7 nucleotides agree with TRBD2. This CDR3 is 15 amino acids long. Looked up from germline, CDR1 is SGHRS and CDR2 is YFSETQ. The trim removed 2 bases at V and 4 bases at J, leaving 8 bases unmatched. This CDR3 is CASSFTGGARETQYF. Written as DNA, the CDR3 is TGCGCCAGCAGCTTCACGGGAGGAGCGAGAGAGACCCAGTACTTC.

The CDR3 DNA reads as TGTGCCAGCAGTGATCAGGCCAGGGGGCTAACCGAGCAGTACTTC. Protein product: CASSDQARGLTEQYF. V is TRBV2 and J is TRBJ2-5; 8 positions agree with TRBD1. The DNA end is a closer match to TRBJ2-7, so the J assignment may be wrong. The V gene's germline CDR1 is SNHLY and CDR2 FYNNEI. This CDR3 spans 15 amino acids.

The chain uses TRBV6-2 or TRBV6-3 and TRBJ2-5, with D perhaps TRBD1 (6 bases). Trimming removed 8 bases at V and 5 bases at J, with 15 bases between. Germline V gene sequence: CDR1 MNHEY, CDR2 SVGEGT. The length of the CDR3 is 13 residues. In nucleotides, the CDR3 is TGTGCCAGCGGACACTCAGGGGTGGAGACCCAGTACTTC. This gives the protein CASGHSGVETQYF.

V usage is TRBV7-3 and J usage is TRBJ2-5; 10 nucleotides match TRBD2. With V trimmed by 2 bases and J by 4 bases, 4 bases remained unmatched. Germline CDR1 reads SGHTA; CDR2 reads FQGTGA. CDR3 size: 15 residues. The CDR3 loop is CASSLLAGERETQYF. The CDR3 DNA sequence: TGTGCCAGCAGCTTACTAGCGGGGGAACGAGAGACCCAGTACTTC.

This clonotype occurred once. The chain is built from TRBV20-1 and TRBJ2-5; perhaps TRBD2 as D (5 bases). Germline values: CDR1 DFQATT, CDR2 SNEGSKA (reference sequence). Trimming left V 6 bases short and J 2 bases short, with 16 bases between. This CDR3 region has 14 residues. The CDR3 loop reads CSAAPGVGQETQYF. The CDR3 DNA is TGCAGTGCCGCCCCCGGGGTTGGGCAAGAGACCCAGTACTTC.

This clonotype was observed a few times. V gene TRBV28 combines with J gene TRBJ1-2, with D perhaps TRBD1 (5 bases). CDR3 length: 14 amino acids. V was clipped by 6 bases and J by 1 base, with 12 bases between them. Germline V CDR1 and CDR2: MDHEN, SYDVKM. The CDR3, as DNA: TGTGCCAGCAGCCCCTCAGGGAATAACTATGGCTACACCTTC. Translating gives CASSPSGNNYGYTF.

V usage is TRBV10-3 and J usage is TRBJ2-3; D is unclear. Trimming took 7 bases from V and 0 from J, leaving 14 bases between them. This CDR3 region has 15 residues. Per the germline V gene, CDR1 is ENHRY and CDR2 is SYGVKD. CDR3 nucleotides: TGTGCCATCACCCCCGGGCGTACTAGCACAGATACGCAGTATTTT. Amino acids: CAITPGRTSTDTQYF.